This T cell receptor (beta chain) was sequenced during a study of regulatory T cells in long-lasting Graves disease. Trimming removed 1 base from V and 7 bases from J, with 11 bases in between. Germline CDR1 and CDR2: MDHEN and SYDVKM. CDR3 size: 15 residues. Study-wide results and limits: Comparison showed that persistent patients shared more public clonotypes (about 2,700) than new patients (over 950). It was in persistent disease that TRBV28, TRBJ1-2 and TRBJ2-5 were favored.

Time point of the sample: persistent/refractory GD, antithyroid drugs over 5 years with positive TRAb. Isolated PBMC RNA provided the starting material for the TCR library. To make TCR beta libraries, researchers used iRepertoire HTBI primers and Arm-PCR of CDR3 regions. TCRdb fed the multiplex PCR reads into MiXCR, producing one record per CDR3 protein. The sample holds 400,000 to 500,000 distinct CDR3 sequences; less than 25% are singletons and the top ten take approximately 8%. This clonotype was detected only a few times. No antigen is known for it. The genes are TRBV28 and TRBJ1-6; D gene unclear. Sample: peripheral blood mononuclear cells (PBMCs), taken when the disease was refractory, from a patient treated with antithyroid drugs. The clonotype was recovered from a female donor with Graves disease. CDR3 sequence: CASSLFSDWNSPLHF. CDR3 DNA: TGTGCCAGCAGTTTATTCTCCGACTGGAATTCACCCCTCCACTTT.